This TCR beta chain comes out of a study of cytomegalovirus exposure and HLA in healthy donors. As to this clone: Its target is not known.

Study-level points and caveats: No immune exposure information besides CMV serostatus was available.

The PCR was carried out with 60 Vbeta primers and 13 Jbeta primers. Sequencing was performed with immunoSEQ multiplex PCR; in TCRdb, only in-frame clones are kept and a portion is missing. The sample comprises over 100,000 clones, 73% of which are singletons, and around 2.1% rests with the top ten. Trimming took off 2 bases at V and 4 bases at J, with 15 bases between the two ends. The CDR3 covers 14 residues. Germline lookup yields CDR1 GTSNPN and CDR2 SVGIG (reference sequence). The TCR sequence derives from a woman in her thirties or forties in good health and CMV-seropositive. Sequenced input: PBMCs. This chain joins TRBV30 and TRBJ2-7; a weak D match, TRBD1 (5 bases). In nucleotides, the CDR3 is TGTGCCTGGAGTAAAGGTTCAGGGTATTACGAGCAGTACTTC. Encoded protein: CAWSKGSGYYEQYF.